This record looks at one TCR beta chain sequence and its context. Its recognized antigen is unknown. No qualities accompany the bases; no much larger clone lies one base away. This CDR3 is also generated by other DNA sequences in the sample. Using the deep immunoSEQ assay, TCR CDR3 regions were amplified from genomic DNA by multiplex PCR. For each cell subset, the extracted genomic DNA was distributed evenly across all wells of several immunoSEQ 96-well plates, and each plate served as one replicate. For unsorted PBMC, each replicate PCR was loaded with approximately 330 ng genomic DNA, equivalent to 30,000 or so T cell genomes. Unsorted PBMC genomic DNA was sequenced across ten immunoSEQ deep assay plates. Purified libraries were quantified with a Qubit 3.0 fluorometer, sized on a Bioanalyzer 2100, and re-quantified with the KAPA Library Quantification kit. A separate single-read 150-cycle Illumina NextSeq 550 flow cell was used to sequence each immunoSEQ 96-well plate. The paper's data handling went like this. The immunoSEQ output contained only junctional sequences without quality scores, so filtering could not match that applied to full-length reads. Sequences were annotated with PyIR, a Python wrapper for IgBLAST v1.9, using IMGT germline references to assign V/J genes and CDR3. Reads with weak V/J assignments (E-value above 1e-6), missing CDR3, stop codons, out-of-frame junctions, or ambiguous translated residues were removed. V3J clonotypes were defined by identical inferred V gene, J gene, and CDR3 amino acid sequence. Percentage overlap between repertoires was computed as shared unique clonotypes divided by the size of the smaller repertoire. Three approaches were used to assess repertoire richness: RTK rarefaction, the Chao1 estimator, and Recon v2.1 estimates of unobserved clonotypes. The table comes from immuneACCESS by way of TCRdb, which keeps in-frame sequences with V and J called. Part of the clones is missing from these tables; in studies checked, under half for an unresolved V gene and the rest for unknown reasons. V and J calls and clone size are as listed in that table; D and trimming were resolved from the DNA. The sample has around 500,000 clones on record, about 85% of them singletons. The top ten clonotypes cover roughly 13% of the sample.

This sample was taken from a study of shared clonotypes between healthy human individuals (dated by TCRdb to the early 2020s). In the study overall: A couple of women and a few men aged 18 to 49 years were included in the cohort. To estimate repertoire size and how much clonotype sharing occurs between individuals, the study deeply sequenced the blood TCR repertoires of roughly 5 healthy adults. To increase sequencing depth and limit assay-specific biases, TCR repertoire library preparation and sequencing were carried out by different laboratories using diverse techniques. Between about 0.85 and 9.5 billion PBMCs per donor were obtained by leukapheresis.

V is cut by 6 bases and J by 3 bases, and the space between the germline ends is 11 bases. Including the terminal cysteine and phenylalanine, the CDR3 comprises 13 residues. Solely the CDR3 DNA is kept, with 39 bases framed from the first base. Sequences MDHEN (CDR1) and SYDVKM (CDR2) are obtained from the germline V gene. Study-wide findings and limitations: Sampling was restricted to blood, and TCR repertoires in tissues likely differ from the TCR repertoires found in blood. Based on pairwise subsampling, the degree of clonotype sharing among donors was expected to be affected by sequencing depth. Because the study included only a small number of donors, the genetic and exposure-history diversity represented was limited.

The donors were healthy, HIV-negative adults who had no recently reported acute infections or vaccinations. All donors were Caucasian adults living in Nashville, Tennessee, USA. In the unsorted samples, 70 million to 95 million PBMCs were counted, and genomic DNA was extracted using the QIAamp DNA Blood Mini kit. After blood collection by leukapheresis, PBMCs were isolated using Ficoll-Histopaque density gradient centrifugation and then cryopreserved in the vapor phase of liquid nitrogen. The rearranged segments are TRBV28 and TRBJ1-2; the D gene cannot be named for sure. The sample comprised PBMCs. This TCR was recovered from a woman between 35 and 50 years old in good health. Some clones in this sample may be carry-over from other donors' samples. The nucleotides read TGTGCCAGCAGCCTTAGGACGGACTATGGCTACACCTTC. The encoded protein is CASSLRTDYGYTF.